The clone carrying this TCR beta chain came up a few times. The antigen remains undetermined. The entry originates in a study of human T cells and chemical hapten exposure. Study summary: The patients, most of them female, presented with alopecia areata, totalis or universalis.

This CDR3 is built from 15 residues. V lost 4 bases and J lost 10; bases outside the gene matches: 9. Germline V gene lookup returns CDR1 SGHTA and CDR2 FQGNSA. Study-level results: In comparison with controls, expanded TCRs gave rise to a significantly larger number of large CDR3 similarity clusters.

Time point here: pre-sensitization, week 0. As to treatment: therapeutic diphenylcyclopropenone sensitization with weekly scalp DPC. Using its own MiXCR run on the RACE reads, TCRdb lists one record per CDR3 protein. The sample consists of 50,000 to 65,000 distinct CDR3 sequences, 9.4% of them appearing once. This sequence originates from a woman aged 35 to 49 with alopecia areata. Some clones in this sample may be carry-over from other donors' samples. The sample here was whole blood, taken in connection with sensitization to the hapten diphenylcyclopropenone (DPC). The J gene is TRBJ2-3, the V gene TRBV7-2, with 12 positions matching TRBD2. CDR3 sequence: CASSSPSGGASSQYF. Written as DNA, the CDR3 is TGTGCCAGCAGCTCGCCTAGCGGGGGGGCCTCTTCGCAGTATTTT.